The rows below give T cell receptor beta chains drawn from one sample of a study of Ad26.COV2.S vaccination and SARS-CoV-2 variants. Only in-frame clones appear in the TCRdb table, and some are missing; sequencing was by immunoSEQ multiplex PCR. The sample has some 300,000 clones; approximately 86% are singletons. The sequencing here drew on peripheral blood, taken in a trial of Ad26.COV2.S vaccine versus placebo. All receptors come from a person between 18 and 65 years old who received the Ad26.COV2.S COVID-19 vaccine or a placebo. CDR3s include the opening cysteine and the closing phenylalanine or tryptophan. Each record gives: J gene, clone size, V gene, D gene, CDR3 DNA, CDR3 protein. The D gene is left open where the match is weak. Clone size is stated in some rows and not others, as once, few, many or a class when expanded.

>TRBJ2-1|-|TRBV3-1/TRBV3-2|-
TGTGCCAGCAGACCCCGGGGAGCCACTACCCGGAATGAGCAGTTCTTC
CASRPRGATTRNEQFF
>TRBJ2-1|-|TRBV4-1|-
TGCGCCAGCAGCCAATTTCCGGGGTTAAACAATGAGCAGTTCTTC
CASSQFPGLNNEQFF
>TRBJ1-4|-|TRBV2|TRBD1
TGTGCCAGCATCCAGGACAGGGGCAATGAAAAACTGTTTTTT
CASIQDRGNEKLFF
>TRBJ2-7|-|TRBV7-2|-
TGTGCCAGCAGCCCAGGCCCTTTGGCGGGGTACTCCTACGAGCAGTACTTC
CASSPGPLAGYSYEQYF
>TRBJ1-2|-|TRBV7-9|-
TGTGCCAGCAGCCCAAGGGGCTTGGACTATGGCTACACCTTC
CASSPRGLDYGYTF
>TRBJ2-4|once|TRBV27|-
TGTGCCAGCAGAGTAGGGAGTCTAGCCAAAAACATTCAGTACTTC
CASRVGSLAKNIQYF
>TRBJ2-5|-|TRBV5-1|-
TGCGCCAGCAACCCGGGGGTCCATCAAGAGACCCAGTACTTC
CASNPGVHQETQYF
>TRBJ2-5|-|TRBV3-1/TRBV3-2|-
TGTGCCAGCAGCCAGTGGGTTAGCCAAGAGACCCAGTACTTC
CASSQWVSQETQYF
>TRBJ1-1|-|TRBV6-5|-
TGTGCCAGCACTTCTTCCCAGTCGAACACTGAAGCTTTCTTT
CASTSSQSNTEAFF
>TRBJ2-7|-|TRBV7-8|-
TGTGCCAGCAGCAAACCGGGACAAGACACCTACGAGCAGTACTTC
CASSKPGQDTYEQYF
>TRBJ1-5|-|TRBV28|-
TGTGCCAGCAGTTCGGGGCAGCCCCAGCATTTT
CASSSGQPQHF
>TRBJ2-3|-|TRBV18|TRBD2
TGTGCCAGCTCACCACCGAGGACTAGCGGGGGGTATCTCGGGGCAGATACGCAGTATTTT
CASSPPRTSGGYLGADTQYF
>TRBJ1-2|-|TRBV29-1|-
TGCAGCGTCCCTACAGGAAGCTATGGCTACACCTTC
CSVPTGSYGYTF
>TRBJ1-5|-|TRBV27|TRBD1
TGTGCCAGCAGTTCGGGACAGCTTAGCAATCAGCCCCAGCATTTT
CASSSGQLSNQPQHF
>TRBJ2-7|once|TRBV5-1|TRBD1
TGCGCCAGCAGACAGGGGGCGACCTACGAGCAGTACTTC
CASRQGATYEQYF
>TRBJ1-3|-|TRBV19|-
TGTGCCAGTAGTAGCTCACATCGGCTCCTCTCTGGAAACACCATATATTTT
CASSSSHRLLSGNTIYF
>TRBJ1-2|-|TRBV6-5|TRBD1
TGTGCCAGCAATCGAGACAGGGGAGTGTCTTATGGCTACACCTTC
CASNRDRGVSYGYTF
>TRBJ1-2|-|TRBV12-3/TRBV12-4|-
TGTGCCAGCAGTTTAAGTAGGACCCATGCCGCCTTC
CASSLSRTHAAF
>TRBJ2-3|-|TRBV3-1/TRBV3-2|-
TGTGCCAGCAGCCAAGTAGGAGGGGGGCCAACAGATACGCAGTATTTT
CASSQVGGGPTDTQYF
>TRBJ1-1|-|TRBV5-4|-
TGTGCCAGCAGCTTGGCCGCAGGAATAGACACTGAAGCTTTCTTT
CASSLAAGIDTEAFF
>TRBJ1-1|-|TRBV4-1|-
TGCGCCAGCAGCCAAGCCCGGAACACTGAAGCTTTCTTT
CASSQARNTEAFF
>TRBJ1-1|-|TRBV7-9|TRBD1
TGTGCCAGCAGAAGCTCCGGGACAGGGGTTACTGAAGCTTTCTTT
CASRSSGTGVTEAFF
>TRBJ1-4|-|TRBV19|-
TGTGCCAGTAGTGTGGAGGTTGCAACTAATGAAAAACTGTTTTTT
CASSVEVATNEKLFF
>TRBJ2-3|-|TRBV4-2|-
TGTGCCAGCGGTAGCAGAAGGACAGATACGCAGTATTTT
CASGSRRTDTQYF
>TRBJ1-5|-|TRBV6-1|-
TGTGCCAGCAGTGGTTTAGGGGGAGCCGTAAATCAGCCCCAGCATTTT
CASSGLGGAVNQPQHF
>TRBJ2-7|-|TRBV6-5|-
TGTGCCAGCACCCGGGACTTCAGCTCCTACGAGCAGTACTTC
CASTRDFSSYEQYF
>TRBJ1-1|-|TRBV3-1/TRBV3-2|TRBD1
TGTGCCAGCCGAAGGGGACAGCTCGTGAACACTGAAGCTTTCTTT
CASRRGQLVNTEAFF
>TRBJ1-1|few|TRBV18|-
TGTGCCAGCTCCGGGAAGTCGGACACTGAAGCTTTCTTT
CASSGKSDTEAFF
>TRBJ1-2|-|TRBV5-6|-
TGTGCCAGCAGTCCGGACACTAACTATGGCTACACCTTC
CASSPDTNYGYTF
>TRBJ1-1|-|TRBV12-5|TRBD1
TGTGCTAGTGGCCGCGGGACAGGGATCGACACTGAAGCTTTCTTT
CASGRGTGIDTEAFF
>TRBJ2-7|-|TRBV3-1/TRBV3-2|-
TGTGCCAGCAGCCAAGGGGGTGTCTCCGGCGAGCAGTACTTC
CASSQGGVSGEQYF
>TRBJ2-7|-|TRBV6-5|TRBD1
TGTGCCAGCAGAAGGGACAGGGAAGCCGAGCAGTACTTC
CASRRDREAEQYF
>TRBJ2-3|-|TRBV5-1|TRBD1
TGCGCCAGCAGCTTGGAGGGACAGGGCACAGATACGCAGTATTTT
CASSLEGQGTDTQYF
>TRBJ1-3|-|TRBV5-1|-
TGCGCCAGCAGCTCGGGGGGCTCTGGAAACACCATATATTTT
CASSSGGSGNTIYF
>TRBJ1-6|-|TRBV7-3|-
TGTGCCAGCAGCTTATCGGGGCAGGGAAGTTCACCCCTCCACTTT
CASSLSGQGSSPLHF
>TRBJ2-3|once|TRBV5-4|-
TGTGCCAGCAGTTATCACACAGATACGCAGTATTTT
CASSYHTDTQYF
>TRBJ2-1|-|TRBV28|-
TGTGCCAGCAGTTTACCAGGGCTGGGATACAATGAGCAGTTCTTC
CASSLPGLGYNEQFF
>TRBJ1-2|-|TRBV24-1|-
TGTGCCACCAGTGGGGGGATAGGCTACACCTTC
CATSGGIGYTF
>TRBJ2-7|-|TRBV2|-
TGTGCCAGCAGTGTCCGGGAATACGAGCAGTACTTC
CASSVREYEQYF
>TRBJ1-5|many|TRBV10-1|-
TGCGCCAGCAGTGAAAGCAACAGGGCGGTAAATCAGCCCCAGCATTTT
CASSESNRAVNQPQHF
>TRBJ2-7|-|TRBV7-3|-
TGTGCCAGCAGCTTATACGGGGTAACGGAGCAGTACTTC
CASSLYGVTEQYF
>TRBJ1-1|once|TRBV6-6|-
TGTGCCAGCGGAATGGCCAAGGCTTTCTTT
CASGMAKAFF
>TRBJ1-6|-|TRBV6-5|TRBD1
TGTGCCAGCATCCCGACAGGGCTGAATTCACCCCTCCACTTT
CASIPTGLNSPLHF